This note documents a single T cell receptor (beta chain) sequence. This clonotype was observed a few times. No antigen is known for it. No quality values exist for individual bases; no much larger clone is one base distant. PBMCs were isolated by Ficoll-Paque density gradient centrifugation. The data are from a study of T-cell memory formation after mild COVID-19 (dated by TCRdb to the early 2020s). About the study as a whole: TCR sequence clusters from the two donors were largely donor specific. Longitudinal TCRalpha and TCRbeta repertoire sequencing tracked T-cell clones expanding and contracting after mild COVID-19 in a couple of donors. Two young, previously healthy adult volunteers, one female and one male, were included in the cohort. The paper as a whole reports these results and caveats: Contracting CD4+ clones appeared mostly in the CM and EM memory subsets, whereas CD8+ clones were enriched in EMRA. SARS-CoV-2 specificity of the second-wave clones peaking on day 37 was not confirmed. Only a couple of mild cases were covered by the study, and larger cohorts that include severe cases with pre-infection samples were considered necessary. Some responding clones were found in pre-infection memory, which suggests that pre-existing cross-reactive memory T cells took part in the SARS-CoV-2 response. Clones that contracted from day 15 to 85 showed balanced CD4/CD8 phenotypes, whereas a second wave of clones that expanded from day 15 to 37 leaned towards CD4+.

Trimming takes 0 bases off V and 0 bases off J; junction bases not matched to a gene: 9. The CDR3 sequence holds 18 residues, the cysteine and phenylalanine included. The kept DNA is CDR3 alone, 54 bases in frame from the first base. The germline V gene provides CDR1 SGHRS and CDR2 YFSETQ. Sequenced on an Illumina NovaSeq 6000. Using 5'RACE with constant-segment primers, TCRalpha and TCRbeta cDNA libraries were constructed, with sample barcodes and unique molecular identifiers added in the process. Trizol reagent was used to extract RNA from every sample. Library amplification was performed in two PCR steps, and a second sample barcode and Illumina TruSeq adapters were introduced in the second step. Sequencing of libraries was performed on an Illumina NovaSeq with 2 x 150 bp paired-end reads. From the authors' description of their analysis: Demultiplexing of reads and collapsing into UMI-guided consensus sequences were performed with migec v1.2.7. Using mixcr v2.1.11, the UMI consensuses were aligned to TRA and TRB V and J templates and assembled into clonotypes. Clonotypes were classified as expanded or contracted when called significant by both edgeR and NoisET, with noise models trained on biological replicates. For edgeR calls, the thresholds were a false discovery rate-adjusted p below 0.01 and a log2 fold-change of 1. As an exploratory analysis of dynamics, PCA with hierarchical clustering was applied to max-normalized trajectories of the 1000 most abundant clonotypes. The CD4 or CD8 phenotype of responding clones was assigned using the separately sequenced CD4+ and CD8+ repertoires. TCRdb itself trimmed the public reads at Q25 with fastp, ran MiXCR and retained productive beta chains. Rows matching on CDR3 protein sequence are summarized as one entry with the most common DNA and genes. In this record, the V and J calls reflect TCRdb's handling and not the investigators' own analysis. This sample comprises 200,000 to 300,000 distinct CDR3 sequences, 15% to 17% of them detected only once. Less than 2.5% of the sample goes to the ten largest clones.

The TCR sequence derives from an adult woman who had mild COVID-19 (a few samples of this study predate the infection). The sample titles of this study are shuffled in the database, so cell type and time point are left out; the donor was told from shared clones. Specimen: PBMCs or a T cell subset sorted from them (not recorded which). The V and J genes are TRBV5-1 and TRBJ2-5; 9 central bases correspond to TRBD2. CDR3 reads: CASSLDNRLAGNQETQYF. The DNA sequence is as follows: TGCGCCAGCAGCTTGGACAATCGGCTAGCGGGGAACCAAGAGACCCAGTACTTC.